This TCR beta chain was documented in a study of human T cells and chemical hapten exposure. Study summary: Per-sample TCR yields varied mainly from small pooled library volume differences.

With 4 bases clipped from V and 5 bases from J, the junction kept 5 bases outside the gene matches. This CDR3 region has 14 residues. Time point: patch test 2, 6 weeks after DPC sensitization. Treatment described: therapeutic diphenylcyclopropenone sensitization with weekly scalp DPC. From the RACE reads, TCRdb called clonotypes with MiXCR, one entry per CDR3 protein. The sample has 80,000 to 95,000 distinct CDR3 sequences, approximately 11% seen once. The clonotype originates from a middle-aged man with alopecia areata. Some clones in this sample may be carry-over from other donors' samples. V gene TRBV12-3 or TRBV12-4 combines with J gene TRBJ1-1; 9 nucleotides agree with TRBD1. The specimen comprised whole blood, sampled in connection with sensitization to the hapten diphenylcyclopropenone (DPC). CDR3 coding DNA: TGTGCCAGCAGTTGGGGGACAGGGTCTACTGAAGCTTTCTTT. This codes for CASSWGTGSTEAFF.